This paragraph covers one TCR beta chain sequence. This receptor's antigen is unknown. Base qualities were left out, and no much larger clone turns up one base away. This entry belongs to a study of immune evolution from preneoplasia to lung adenocarcinoma (dated by TCRdb to the early 2020s). For context, the study as a whole: HLA loss of heterozygosity was found in 7% of AIS, roughly 16% of MIA and 30% to 40% of ADC lesions, and in no AAH lesions. The study combined immune gene expression, TCR sequencing and multiplex immunofluorescence to profile immune contexture across lung adenocarcinoma precursors and invasive adenocarcinoma. Resected precursor lesions (AAH, AIS, MIA) and invasive adenocarcinomas were each compared against paired morphologically normal lung tissue. The sample size depended on which specimens were available, not on a prior power calculation. Whole exome sequencing and methylation data from the same cohort of nodules were integrated with the immune data. The overall cohort was made up of 45 to 60 patients with pulmonary nodules who had surgical resection. TCR sequencing data came from 50 to 55 patients. It was reported in the study that 95 to 120 samples were used for TCR sequencing. POLYSOLVER was used to infer Class I HLA alleles from exome data, while LOHHLA was used to detect allele-specific HLA loss.

The CDR3 starts with the cysteine, ends with the phenylalanine, and has 14 residues. Just the 42-base CDR3 DNA is kept, in frame starting at base 1. The germline V and J ends show losses of 2 bases and 8 bases respectively, and no gene match explains 6 bases of the junction. CDR1 and CDR2 were assigned from the germline V gene as SGDLS and YYNGEE. Between 2014 and 2017, the patients underwent resection in either Japan or China. Two lung cancer pathologists independently confirmed the histologic diagnosis of each case on H&E slides. Premalignant or tumor cells were enriched for nucleic acid extraction by macro-dissection performed after pathologic assessment. FFPE tissue was used for DNA isolation with the AllPrep DNA/RNA FFPE Kit. The immunoSEQ hsTCRbeta Kit was used to sequence TCR beta CDR3 regions from DNA. Under the source paper's analysis protocol: TCR sequencing data were analysed with the ImmunoSEQ Analyzer. T cell clonality was calculated on productive rearrangements as 1 minus Pielou's evenness. T cell diversity was measured with the inverse Simpson index on productive templates. T cell density was defined as TCR beta template counts normalized to usable DNA, with usable DNA estimated by amplifying and sequencing housekeeping genes. TCR metrics were compared across histologic stages using two-sided Kruskal-Wallis tests. Sourced from immuneACCESS, this table was stored by TCRdb with only in-frame sequences that have V and J called. A share of the clones is absent; for the studies checked, an unresolved V gene accounts for under half, and the remainder has no known explanation. The V and J calls and clone size are taken from that table; D and trimming were inferred from the DNA. The sample data list about 4,500 clones, and about nine tenths of these were observed just once. The ten largest clones add up to about 3.7% of the sample.

Points the paper makes about the study in general: Because all patients were from Japan and China, applicability to Western populations was uncertain. T cell clonality was highest in KRAS-mutant nodules compared with EGFR-mutant or double wild-type lesions. Normal lung showed the highest clonality, whereas later-stage lesions appeared to have higher T cell density and diversity but lower clonality. Top T cell clone frequencies were highest in normal lung and appeared to decrease progressively from AAH through AIS, MIA and invasive adenocarcinoma. Findings were based on association rather than direct causation; larger cohorts with long-term follow-up and longitudinal biopsies were deemed needed.

This receptor was taken from a person in their fifties or sixties with lung adenocarcinoma. Sequenced input: FFPE invasive lung adenocarcinoma tissue. This specimen's cell subset or site label, per the study, means: frankly invasive lung adenocarcinoma (ADC). The chain joins TRBV9 to TRBJ1-4, with 7 middle bases fitting TRBD1. The CDR3 region has the sequence CASSVGTEDEKLFF. The DNA is as follows: TGTGCCAGCAGCGTCGGGACAGAAGACGAAAAACTGTTTTTT.